Listed below are T cell receptor beta chains from one sample, sequenced in a study of T cell clonotyping in hematopoietic cell transplantation. TCRdb's table, derived via immunoSEQ multiplex PCR, lists solely in-frame clones and lacks some. The profile shows about 36,000 clones, roughly 96% of them singletons. The sequencing used peripheral blood mononuclear cells, collected before stem cell transplant. These receptors all stem from a man in his forties or fifties with chronic myeloid leukemia. Some clones in this sample may be carry-over from other donors' samples. Each CDR3 is given with its conserved first and last residue. Each record gives: clone size, J gene, D gene, V gene, CDR3 DNA, CDR3 protein. A D gene is named only where the DNA matches it firmly. Not every row has a clone size; where given, it reads once, few, many or a size class.

once,TRBJ1-1,-,TRBV5-8,TGTGCCAGCACCCTGGTAACAGAAGCTTTCTTT,CASTLVTEAFF
-,TRBJ2-7,-,TRBV7-6,TGTGCCAGCAGCTATAATCGACAGTCCTACGAGCAGTACTTC,CASSYNRQSYEQYF
-,TRBJ2-7,-,TRBV28,TGTGCCAGCAGTTTCACTACTACCTACAGGATCCCCCCCTACGAGCAGTACTTC,CASSFTTTYRIPPYEQYF
-,TRBJ2-7,TRBD1,TRBV19,TGTGCCAGTAGTGACAGGGGGCTCTACGAGCAGTACTTC,CASSDRGLYEQYF
-,TRBJ2-3,-,TRBV28,TGTGCCAGCAGTGATCAAGATGGTCTCGGCACAGATACGCAGTATTTT,CASSDQDGLGTDTQYF
-,TRBJ2-3,TRBD2,TRBV11-1,TGTGCCAGCAGTTTGACTAGCGGGGTCACAGATACGCAGTATTTT,CASSLTSGVTDTQYF
once,TRBJ1-2,TRBD1,TRBV6-5,TGTGCCAGCAGTTCGACAGGGGGCAACTATGGCTACACCTTC,CASSSTGGNYGYTF
once,TRBJ2-1,TRBD1,TRBV19,TGTGCCAGTAGTTTACCGGGACAGAGTTTTAATGAGCAGTTCTTC,CASSLPGQSFNEQFF
-,TRBJ1-4,-,TRBV5-1,TGCGCCAGCAGCTTGGGGCAGGGCGGTGAAAAACTGTTTTTT,CASSLGQGGEKLFF
-,TRBJ1-1,-,TRBV6-1,TGTGCCAGCAGTGGCACAGGCATGGTCCCTAACACTGAAGCTTTCTTT,CASSGTGMVPNTEAFF
-,TRBJ2-6,-,TRBV29-1,TGCAGCGTGACGCCTGATGCCTCTGGGGCCAACGTCCTGACTTTC,CSVTPDASGANVLTF
once,TRBJ1-2,TRBD1,TRBV5-5,TGTGCCAGCAGCCTGCAGGGGGACTATGGCTACACCTTC,CASSLQGDYGYTF
-,TRBJ2-7,-,TRBV7-2,TGTGCCAGCAGCTTAGTCCACGAGCAGTACTTC,CASSLVHEQYF
-,TRBJ1-1,-,TRBV29-1,TGCAGCGTTGAAAACAGGGCCGTGAACACTGAAGCTTTCTTT,CSVENRAVNTEAFF
once,TRBJ2-6,-,TRBV9,TGTGCCAGCACCCGAGGACAGACCTCTGGGGCCAACGTCCTGACTTTC,CASTRGQTSGANVLTF
-,TRBJ1-2,-,TRBV30,TGTGCCTGGAGTGTTTCGGGCTCGGAGGCTGGCTACACCTTC,CAWSVSGSEAGYTF
-,TRBJ1-2,-,TRBV7-9,TGTGCCAGCAGCCCCCTAAGAGGGCCTCCTCTTGGCTACACCTTC,CASSPLRGPPLGYTF